Below, one T cell receptor (beta chain) is given with its context. The target antigen is unknown. The data derive from a study of cytomegalovirus exposure and HLA in healthy donors. General observations from the study: Later analysis demonstrated an association between a missense DCLRE1C variant and TCR beta V- and J-gene trimming. In a later analysis, at a false discovery rate of 0.05, about 16,000 TCR beta sequences matched HLA alleles. Owing to their indistinguishability, certain V segments, notably TRBV6-2 and TRBV6-3, were excluded.

Looked up from germline, CDR1 is LNHDA and CDR2 is SQIVND (reference sequence). Trimming removed 8 bases from V and 7 bases from J, with 15 bases in between. The CDR3 is made up of 13 amino acids. Researchers ran the PCR with 60 Vbeta and 13 Jbeta primers. TCRdb keeps only in-frame clones here, not all; method: immunoSEQ multiplex PCR. The repertoire has about 93,000 clones, about 79% of them found once; the top ten carry about 4%. The clonotype comes from a middle-aged man in good health and CMV-seronegative. The specimen sequenced was PBMCs. The chain links TRBV19 to TRBJ1-5, with D hard to call. CDR3 DNA sequence: TGTGCCAGTTCGACCGAGGAGCGACAGCCCCAGCATTTT. Translating gives CASSTEERQPQHF.